This TCR beta chain was retrieved from a study of blood T cell repertoires in COVID-19. Study details: Material from acute and convalescent COVID-19 was sourced from the United States, Italy and Spain. In each case, the material was cDNA or gDNA derived from T cells, B-cell-depleted T cells, or PBMCs.

CDR1 is MRHNA and CDR2 is SNTAGT in the germline V gene. The junction had 11 bases not matched to a gene; V was cut back by 3 bases and J by 5 bases. The CDR3 consists of 16 residues. Per the original data handling: Amplification of reference gene primers provided the estimated nucleated cell counts. TCRdb's copy holds only in-frame clones and misses some; the assay was immunoSEQ multiplex PCR. That table is the source of V, J and clone size, and D and trimming were worked out from the DNA. The sample includes some 290,000 clones, about 85% of them seen just once. The rearrangement uses TRBV6-4 and TRBJ2-3; 7 nucleotides align to TRBD2. This receptor was taken from a woman in her forties or fifties who had recovered from COVID-19. The sequenced sample was peripheral blood. CDR3 loop: CASSENPSGLQDTQYF. The DNA of the CDR3 is TGTGCCAGCAGTGAAAACCCTAGCGGCTTACAAGATACGCAGTATTTT.